One sample yielded the 18 T cell receptor beta chains listed below, sequenced in a study of technical replicates of blood from several donors. Here immunoSEQ multiplex PCR was the method, and the copy in TCRdb shows in-frame clones only, minus some. The repertoire includes approximately 81,000 clones, about 94% of them detected once, and 0.3% to 0.4% sits in the top ten. Sequencing input: T cells isolated from PBMCs. The receptors were gathered from a human donor in good health.

The rearrangement links TRBV19 to TRBJ2-1; TRBD1 agrees at 7 bases. The V gene's germline CDR1 is LNHDA and CDR2 SQIVND (reference sequence). The CDR3 has 14 residues. V lost 8 bases, J lost 7 bases, and 11 bases stayed unmatched. The CDR3 DNA sequence: TGTGCCAGTCAAGAAAACAGGGGATGGAATGAGCAGTTCTTC. It translates to CASQENRGWNEQFF. Full variable domain (remainder filled in from reference TRBV19 and TRBJ2-1): DGGITQSPKYLFRKEGQNVTLSCEQNLNHDAMYWYRQDPGQGLRLIYYSQIVNDFQKGDIAEGYSVSREKKESFPLTVTSAQKNPTAFYLCASQENRGWNEQFFGPGTRLTVL.

The chain joins TRBV9 to TRBJ2-7; 8 nucleotides match TRBD1. The CDR3 length is 13 residues. The V gene end was trimmed by 3 bases and the J gene end by 4 bases; junction bases not matched to a gene: 3. Germline V gene lookup returns CDR1 SGDLS and CDR2 YYNGEE. CDR3 residues: CASSGGTGYEQYF. CDR3 sequence (DNA): TGTGCCAGCAGCGGAGGGACAGGATACGAGCAGTACTTC.

This chain links TRBV15 with TRBJ1-2; 7 positions match TRBD1. Germline values: CDR1 LNHNV, CDR2 YYDKDF (reference sequence). V lost 1 base to trimming and J lost 1 base; unmatched junction nucleotides: 9. The CDR3 has 17 amino acids. The CDR3 here is CATSRAGGQYHNYGYTF. DNA of the CDR3: TGTGCCACCAGCAGAGCAGGGGGACAGTACCATAACTATGGCTACACCTTC.

The chain combines TRBV9 with TRBJ2-6, with 7 bases aligning to TRBD1. This CDR3 spans 19 amino acids. Germline CDR1 and CDR2: SGDLS and YYNGEE. J gave up 4 bases and V 1 base, and 14 bases lay outside the gene matches. CDR3 protein: CASSVPENRGTIGANVLTF. Here the CDR3 DNA reads TGTGCCAGCAGCGTACCGGAAAACAGGGGCACTATCGGGGCCAACGTCCTGACTTTC.

V and J are TRBV11-3 and TRBJ2-2; 9 bases are a match to TRBD2. The germline V gene has CDR1 SGHNT and CDR2 YENEEA. The CDR3 has 18 amino acids. The trim removed 5 bases at V and 6 bases at J, leaving 16 bases unmatched. CDR3 nucleotide sequence: TGTGCCAGCAGCCCCACGGGGTGGGGACTAGCTATCCCCGGGGAGCTGTTTTTT. Protein sequence: CASSPTGWGLAIPGELFF.

The rearrangement links TRBV2 to TRBJ2-7; TRBD1 agrees at 12 bases. With V trimmed by 10 bases and J by 4 bases, 8 bases remained unmatched. The CDR3 loop spans 14 amino acids. Germline V gene sequence: CDR1 SNHLY, CDR2 FYNNEI. Here the CDR3 reads CANIPGQGAYEQYF. Written as DNA, the CDR3 is TGTGCCAACATCCCGGGACAGGGGGCGTACGAGCAGTACTTC.

Comments on this clone: The junction differs from germline at one of its ends, possibly a read error. V is TRBV2 and J is TRBJ2-7, with 8 positions matching TRBD1. The CDR3 has 15 residues. Germline V lookup: CDR1 SNHLY, CDR2 FYNNEI. The CDR3 sequence: CTSLSWDRISYEQYF. The CDR3 nucleotides are TGTACCAGTCTGTCTTGGGACAGGATCTCCTACGAGCAGTACTTC.

The gene calls are TRBV4-1 and TRBJ1-5, with D possibly being TRBD1 (6 bases). Germline CDR1 reads MGHRA; CDR2 reads YSYEKL. Trimming left V 1 base short and J 3 bases short, with 22 bases between. The CDR3 is made up of 19 amino acids. The CDR3 sequence: CASSQGRGPLGTLNQPQHF. The CDR3 nucleotides read TGCGCCAGCAGCCAAGGCAGGGGTCCCTTGGGGACCCTCAATCAGCCCCAGCATTTT.

In its sample, this clone was seen once. The V call is TRBV25-1, the J call TRBJ1-1, with 7 bases lining up with TRBD1. The germline V gene encodes CDR1 MGHDK and CDR2 SYGVNS. The trim removed 1 base at V and 5 bases at J, leaving 10 bases unmatched. There are 16 residues in the CDR3. The CDR3 is CASSESRTGLRTEAFF. DNA of the CDR3: TGTGCCAGCAGTGAATCAAGGACAGGTTTGAGGACTGAAGCTTTCTTT.

The chain employs TRBV9 and TRBJ2-1, with TRBD1 identical over 7 bases. V shed 0 bases and J 7 bases; nucleotides not matched to a gene: 13. CDR3 size: 17 residues. CDR1 is SGDLS and CDR2 is YYNGEE in the germline V gene. The CDR3 sequence is CASSVAVVRGMGNEQFF. The CDR3 DNA reads TGTGCCAGCAGCGTAGCGGTGGTCAGGGGGATGGGGAATGAGCAGTTCTTC.

The V gene is TRBV9, the J gene TRBJ2-7; 9 nucleotides align to TRBD1. The V gene's germline CDR1 is SGDLS and CDR2 YYNGEE. CDR3 length equals 14 residues. V shed 4 bases, J shed 1 base, and the junction held 3 bases outside the gene matches. This chain's CDR3 is CASSRTGDSYEQYF. The CDR3 nucleotides are TGTGCCAGCAGCCGGACAGGGGATTCCTACGAGCAGTACTTC.

The rearrangement joins TRBV19 to TRBJ2-7; maybe TRBD2 (6 bases). Looked up from germline, CDR1 is LNHDA and CDR2 is SQIVND (reference sequence). Trimming cost V 10 bases and J 0 bases, with 16 bases left between them. This CDR3 has 14 amino acids. CDR3 sequence reads: CATAKRASSYEQYF. In DNA, the CDR3 is TGTGCCACGGCAAAGCGGGCGAGCTCCTACGAGCAGTACTTC.

This clone was detected a few times. V usage is TRBV5-1 and J usage is TRBJ1-4; D uncertain. Per the germline V gene, CDR1 is SGHRS and CDR2 is YFSETQ. Trimming removed 1 base from V and 0 bases from J, with 7 bases in between. The CDR3 extends over 15 amino acids. The CDR3 DNA reads TGCGCCAGCAGCTTGTACGGGACAACTAATGAAAAACTGTTTTTT. Translating it yields CASSLYGTTNEKLFF.

The genes are TRBV30 and TRBJ1-2; tentatively, D is TRBD1 (5 bases). Germline values: CDR1 GTSNPN, CDR2 SVGIG (reference sequence). This CDR3 has 13 amino acids. The germline V and J ends were trimmed by 1 base and 0 bases, with 6 bases remaining between them. The CDR3 reads CAWSGQTNYGYTF. CDR3 coding DNA: TGTGCCTGGAGTGGACAGACTAACTATGGCTACACCTTC.

V is TRBV4-3 and J is TRBJ2-4, with 9 nucleotides matching TRBD1. The germline V gene has CDR1 LGHNA and CDR2 YSLEER. The CDR3 covers 16 residues. V lost 3 bases, J lost 3 bases, and 6 bases stayed unmatched. CDR3 in amino acids: CASSHVKTGGKNIQYF. Written as DNA, the CDR3 is TGCGCCAGCAGCCACGTTAAGACAGGGGGCAAAAACATTCAGTACTTC.

This chain uses TRBV7-9 with TRBJ2-1; D not resolved. The CDR3 is 11 residues long. Between the trimmed V and J ends, which lost 3 bases and 15 bases, there was a span of 12 bases. The germline CDR1 and CDR2 sequences are SEHNR and FQNEAQ (reference sequence). CDR3 sequence (DNA): TGTGCCAGCAGCTTTGATCTAGTAGGGTTCTTC. Its translation: CASSFDLVGFF.

The genes are TRBV4-1 and TRBJ1-1; D is perhaps TRBD1 (6 bases). This CDR3 is built from 15 residues. With 4 bases removed from V and 2 bases from J, the gap between germline ends came to 14 bases. Germline V gene lookup returns CDR1 MGHRA and CDR2 YSYEKL. The CDR3 DNA sequence: TGCGCCAGCAGCCTAAGGGGGGGACTAAACACTGAAGCTTTCTTT. This encodes CASSLRGGLNTEAFF.

V gene TRBV5-4 combines with J gene TRBJ1-4; perhaps TRBD1 as D (6 bases). From germline, CDR1 is SGHNT and CDR2 YYREEE (reference sequence). Trimming pared 4 bases from V and 1 base from J, leaving 14 bases between. The CDR3 has 16 amino acids. The CDR3 DNA is TGTGCCAGCAGCCCCGGGGGGGGCCGAACTAATGAAAAACTGTTTTTT. Translating it yields CASSPGGGRTNEKLFF.